This entry lists 16 T cell receptor beta chains sequenced from one sample in a study of early T cells in non-severe SARS-CoV-2 infection. TCRdb reanalysed the 5' RACE reads using MiXCR and keeps one entry per CDR3 protein. The profile shows some 91,000 distinct CDR3 sequences, roughly 13% of them singletons. Material: whole blood. These receptors were taken from an adult who was a healthcare worker with PCR-confirmed SARS-CoV-2 infection or an uninfected control (not recorded which).

This clonotype was detected a few times. The CDR3 here is CASSLAQWGPDQGNTDTQYF. The CDR3 DNA reads TGTGCCAGCAGTTTAGCGCAGTGGGGGCCAGATCAGGGGAACACAGATACGCAGTATTTT. The chain couples TRBV12-3 or TRBV12-4 to TRBJ2-3; possibly TRBD1 for D (6 bases). Trimming took off 0 bases at V and 2 bases at J, with 24 bases between the two ends. CDR3 length: 20 residues.

Ten or more counts support this clonotype. The chain combines TRBV5-5 with TRBJ2-7; D perhaps matches TRBD2 (5 bases). Trimming shortened V by 5 bases and J by 5 bases, and 17 bases separated the two germline ends. Looked up from germline, CDR1 is SGHKS and CDR2 is YYEKEE (reference sequence). The CDR3 consists of 14 residues. The CDR3 sequence: CASSRGNSDHEQYF. As DNA, the CDR3 is TGTGCCAGCAGTCGAGGGAACAGCGACCACGAGCAGTACTTC. Full variable domain (missing parts from reference TRBV5-5 and TRBJ2-7): DAGVTQSPTHLIKTRGQQVTLRCSPISGHKSVSWYQQVLGQGPQFIFQYYEKEERGRGNFPDRFSARQFPNYSSELNVNALLLGDSALYLCASSRGNSDHEQYFGPGTRLTVT.

This clonotype was detected only a few times. The rearrangement links TRBV15 to TRBJ2-3; D assignment may be TRBD1 or TRBD2 (5 bases each). V lost 5 bases to trimming and J lost 0 bases, with 15 bases between them. The CDR3 totals 16 residues. Germline loops: CDR1 LNHNV, CDR2 YYDKDF (reference sequence). In DNA form, the CDR3 reads TGTGCCACCAGCCCCCGGGGCCTGGGAAGCACAGATACGCAGTATTTT. It yields the protein CATSPRGLGSTDTQYF.

This clonotype was found many times. As DNA, the CDR3 is TGCAGTGCTACACCGTGTCCTATTGGGGTAGGCCTTTCCACTGAAGCTTTCTTT. Its translation is CSATPCPIGVGLSTEAFF. The chain employs TRBV20-1 and TRBJ1-1; no clear D. V was trimmed by 4 bases and J by 4 bases, leaving 28 bases between them. CDR1 and CDR2 from the germline V gene are DFQATT and SNEGSKA (reference sequence). The CDR3 is made up of 18 amino acids.

This clonotype was picked up many times. V is TRBV5-1 and J is TRBJ2-7; tentative D call: TRBD1 (6 bases). V was trimmed by 1 base and J by 2 bases, leaving 10 bases between them. This CDR3 has 14 residues. Germline CDR1 is SGHRS and CDR2 is YFSETQ. CDR3 protein: CASSLRQETYEQYF. CDR3 nucleotides: TGCGCCAGCAGCTTGAGACAGGAGACCTACGAGCAGTACTTC.

The sample holds many counts of this clonotype. V gene TRBV28 combines with J gene TRBJ1-4; D is unresolved. V lost 8 bases and J 4 bases, leaving 8 bases between the germline ends. The germline V gene has CDR1 MDHEN and CDR2 SYDVKM. This CDR3 has 12 amino acids. CDR3 bases: TGTGCCAGCGGACGGGTTAATGAAAAACTGTTTTTT. Encoded protein: CASGRVNEKLFF.

The chain joins TRBV18 to TRBJ1-5; 9 bases are a match to TRBD1. This CDR3 has 13 residues. Germline V gene data show CDR1 as KGHSH and CDR2 as LQKENI. The V segment lost 6 bases and the J segment 5 bases; nucleotides outside the gene matches: 2. CDR3 in DNA: TGTGCCAGCTCCCGGGACAGGGATCAGCCCCAGCATTTT. It translates to CASSRDRDQPQHF.

This clonotype was counted ten times or more. This sequence joins TRBV20-1 and TRBJ1-2, with D uncertain. The CDR3 spans 13 residues. The ends were cut back, 2 bases at V and 2 bases at J, with 9 bases in the middle. Germline V gene lookup returns CDR1 DFQATT and CDR2 SNEGSKA (reference sequence). The DNA for the CDR3 is TGCAGTGCTAGACTCGTTGGGAACTATGGCTACACCTTC. It codes for CSARLVGNYGYTF.

The chain recombines TRBV7-2 with TRBJ2-3, with a possible D match to TRBD1 (5 bases). This CDR3 is 17 amino acids long. V shed 4 bases and J shed 4 bases, with 21 bases lying between them. Germline loops: CDR1 SGHTA, CDR2 FQGNSA. The CDR3 is CASSSPEGAEVSDTQYF. CDR3 DNA: TGTGCCAGCAGCTCCCCTGAAGGGGCCGAAGTGTCAGATACGCAGTATTTT.

There are many counts of this clonotype. This chain uses TRBV12-3 or TRBV12-4 with TRBJ1-4; 7 nucleotides match TRBD1. This CDR3 contains 15 residues. V was pared by 6 bases and J by 3 bases, with 7 bases of the junction left unmatched. CDR3 amino acids: CASSPDRVANEKLFF. The CDR3 DNA sequence: TGTGCCAGCAGCCCCGACAGGGTGGCTAATGAAAAACTGTTTTTT.

This clonotype was seen ten or more times. This chain joins TRBV6-6 and TRBJ2-1, with D unclear. The CDR3 totals 15 residues. The V end was cut by 1 base, the J end by 0 bases, with 7 bases between. Germline CDR1 reads MNHNY; CDR2 reads SVGAGI (reference sequence). The CDR3 spells CASSYWGSSYNEQFF. The CDR3 coding sequence is TGTGCCAGCAGTTACTGGGGAAGCTCCTACAATGAGCAGTTCTTC.

This clonotype was seen only a few times. This chain links TRBV7-2 with TRBJ1-4, with 8 bases fitting TRBD1. The CDR3 length is 15 residues. Unmatched junction bases numbered 4, after V lost 4 bases and J lost 3 bases. The germline V gene encodes CDR1 SGHTA and CDR2 FQGNSA. Written as DNA, the CDR3 is TGTGCCAGCAGCTCCAGGGGGCTGGCTAATGAAAAACTGTTTTTT. Translated: CASSSRGLANEKLFF.

The V gene is TRBV28, the J gene TRBJ1-2; 12 bases match TRBD1. V trimming: 3 bases; J trimming: 0 bases; junction bases outside the gene matches: 20. The CDR3 totals 22 residues. Germline CDR1 reads MDHEN; CDR2 reads SYDVKM. In DNA form, the CDR3 reads TGTGCCAGCAGTTTCTCCGGGACAGGGGGCTGGACTTTGGGTTCTACTAACTATGGCTACACCTTC. As protein: CASSFSGTGGWTLGSTNYGYTF.

This clonotype showed up many times. The chain couples TRBV11-2 to TRBJ2-7; D unclear. This CDR3 has 14 amino acids. Germline CDR1 SGHAT, CDR2 FQNNGV. Between the trimmed V and J ends, which lost 4 bases and 0 bases, there was a span of 10 bases. The CDR3 is CASSSHQISYEQYF. The CDR3 bases are TGTGCCAGCAGCTCCCACCAGATCTCCTACGAGCAGTACTTC.

The rearrangement joins TRBV28 to TRBJ2-3; D remains unclear. Germline V CDR1 and CDR2: MDHEN, SYDVKM. The CDR3 is 11 residues long. The V and J ends lost 5 bases and 9 bases respectively, with 9 bases between them. CDR3 loop: CASSPHLTQYF. Here the CDR3 DNA reads TGTGCCAGCAGTCCCCACCTGACGCAGTATTTT.

The J gene is TRBJ2-1, the V gene TRBV5-1, with 9 bases that match TRBD1. Looked up from germline, CDR1 is SGHRS and CDR2 is YFSETQ. The CDR3 contains 15 residues. V trimming: 0 bases; J trimming: 3 bases; junction bases outside the gene matches: 1. The CDR3: CASSLGQGGYNEQFF. The DNA of the CDR3 is TGCGCCAGCAGCTTGGGACAGGGGGGCTACAATGAGCAGTTCTTC.